The 4 T cell receptor beta chains presented below share a single source sample, sequenced in a study of blood T cell repertoires in COVID-19. This table comes from immunoSEQ multiplex PCR, and its TCRdb copy is limited to in-frame clones, with some not included. Among 80,000 to 85,000 clones, more than 80% were seen once, and the ten largest hold roughly 13%. Specimen: peripheral blood. These receptors were obtained from a human donor in a cohort sampled during active COVID-19.

The chain is built from TRBV4-2 and TRBJ1-2; 9 bases are shared with TRBD1. The CDR3 is 13 residues long. V lost 5 bases, J lost 5 bases, and 3 bases stayed unmatched. Germline values: CDR1 LGHNA, CDR2 YNFKEQ. The DNA for the CDR3 is TGTGCCAGCAGCGATGGGACAGGGTATGGCTACACCTTC. Translating gives CASSDGTGYGYTF.

The chain has TRBV7-8 and TRBJ1-6; the D is unclear. The germline CDR1 and CDR2 sequences are SGHVS and FQNEAQ. The CDR3 length is 17 residues. Trimming removed 3 bases from V and 0 bases from J, with 12 bases in between. The CDR3 spells CASSLRQLSSYNSPLHF. CDR3 sequence (DNA): TGTGCCAGCAGCTTGCGGCAACTGAGCTCCTATAATTCACCCCTCCACTTT.

V and J are TRBV10-3 and TRBJ1-1, with D perhaps TRBD1 (5 bases). V was trimmed by 6 bases and J by 1 base, leaving 9 bases between them. This CDR3 region has 13 residues. CDR1 and CDR2 (germline): ENHRY, SYGVKD. CDR3 loop: CAIRPDRNTEAFF. CDR3 sequence (DNA): TGTGCCATCAGACCAGACAGGAACACTGAAGCTTTCTTT.

The V gene is TRBV27, the J gene TRBJ2-1, with 13 bases matching TRBD2. The CDR3 consists of 19 residues. The germline gives CDR1 MNHEY, CDR2 SMNVEV (reference sequence). V gave up 5 bases and J gave up 0 bases; unmatched junction bases: 10. The CDR3 nucleotides are TGTGCCAGCAGTCTCAGGGGACTAGCGGGGACCAGCTCCTACAATGAGCAGTTCTTC. Translated, it gives CASSLRGLAGTSSYNEQFF.